This passage covers 10 T cell receptor beta chains from one sample sequenced in a study of blood T cell repertoires in COVID-19. TCRdb keeps only in-frame clones here, not all; method: immunoSEQ multiplex PCR. The table lists 250,000 to 300,000 clones, about 80% of them singletons. Sequencing was carried out using PBMCs or T cells enriched from blood (not recorded which). The source of these receptors is a man aged 45-65 years who had recovered from COVID-19.

The rearrangement links TRBV5-1 to TRBJ2-2; D is perhaps TRBD2 (6 bases). CDR1 is SGHRS, CDR2 YFSETQ, per germline. The CDR3 has 15 amino acids. V dropped 2 bases and J dropped 2 bases, with 10 bases sitting between them. CDR3 DNA sequence: TGCGCCAGCAGCTTAGGAGGGATAAACACCGGGGAGCTGTTTTTT. As protein: CASSLGGINTGELFF.

The V call is TRBV3-1 (or the pseudogene TRBV3-2), the J call TRBJ1-1; possibly TRBD1 for D (6 bases). The CDR3 contains 12 residues. The germline CDR1 and CDR2 sequences are LGHDT and YNNKEL (reference sequence). Trimming shortened V by 7 bases and J by 4 bases, and 10 bases separated the two germline ends. The DNA of the CDR3 is TGTGCCAGCACCAGGGGACCCACTGAAGCTTTCTTT. This sequence encodes CASTRGPTEAFF.

The chain combines TRBV14 with TRBJ2-7, with TRBD2 as a possible D gene (5 bases). V lost 4 bases and J 5 bases, leaving 18 bases between the germline ends. Germline-derived CDR1 and CDR2 are SGHDN and FVKESK. This CDR3 has 15 residues. The CDR3 coding sequence is TGTGCCAGCAGCCGATTCGGGAAGACGGACCACGAGCAGTACTTC. Its protein is CASSRFGKTDHEQYF.

The CDR3 sequence: CASSSPLSGRYQYF. The CDR3 nucleotides are TGTGCCAGCAGCAGTCCTCTTAGCGGGAGATACCAGTATTTT. J is TRBJ2-3 and V is TRBV7-8, with 9 bases identical to TRBD2. Germline CDR1 SGHVS, CDR2 FQNEAQ. Trimming removed 5 bases from V and 12 bases from J; junction bases left unmatched: 12. This CDR3 has 14 amino acids.

This clone is a singleton in its sample. The chain carries TRBV28 and TRBJ1-5; the D is unclear. Germline V gene lookup returns CDR1 MDHEN and CDR2 SYDVKM. Trimming stripped 5 bases from V and 4 bases from J, with 6 bases between. The CDR3 totals 12 residues. The CDR3 loop reads CASSPRNQPQHF. CDR3 coding DNA: TGTGCCAGCAGTCCCCGGAATCAGCCCCAGCATTTT. Complete variable domain (other parts from reference TRBV28 and TRBJ1-5): DVKVTQSSRYLVKRTGEKVFLECVQDMDHENMFWYRQDPGLGLRLIYFSYDVKMKEKGDIPEGYSVSREKKERFSLILESASTNQTSMYLCASSPRNQPQHFGDGTRLSIL.

The chain is built from TRBV5-6 and TRBJ2-3; TRBD2 agrees at 8 bases. The germline CDR1 and CDR2 sequences are SGHDT and YYEEEE. The CDR3 length is 16 residues. V shed 3 bases, J shed 2 bases, and the junction held 8 bases outside the gene matches. The CDR3 here is CASSSPTSVFTDTQYF. The CDR3 DNA sequence: TGTGCCAGCAGCTCCCCGACTAGCGTCTTCACAGATACGCAGTATTTT.

This sequence joins TRBV4-1 and TRBJ1-6, with D perhaps matching TRBD1 (6 bases). The CDR3 is 16 residues long. V was clipped by 2 bases and J by 1 base, with 9 bases between them. Germline V gene sequence: CDR1 MGHRA, CDR2 YSYEKL. Here the CDR3 DNA reads TGCGCCAGCAGCCAAATACAGGGATCCTATAATTCACCCCTCCACTTT. Amino acids: CASSQIQGSYNSPLHF.

The chain has TRBV15 and TRBJ1-2; the match to TRBD1 covers 8 bases. V lost 9 bases to trimming and J lost 3 bases; unmatched junction nucleotides: 9. The CDR3 has 14 residues. Germline CDR1 is LNHNV and CDR2 is YYDKDF (reference sequence). The CDR3 DNA sequence: TGTGCCACGACCCCGGACAGGGTGGACTATGGCTACACCTTC. Translating it yields CATTPDRVDYGYTF.

The chain recombines TRBV9 with TRBJ1-3, with D unclear. The CDR3 spans 14 residues. V gave up 6 bases and J gave up 0 bases, with 10 bases separating them. Looked up from germline, CDR1 is SGDLS and CDR2 is YYNGEE. In DNA form, the CDR3 reads TGTGCCAGCAACGAGGGATTCTCTGGAAACACCATATATTTT. Encoded protein: CASNEGFSGNTIYF. The full variable domain, rest sourced from reference TRBV9 and TRBJ1-3, is DSGVTQTPKHLITATGQRVTLRCSPRSGDLSVYWYQQSLDQGLQFLIQYYNGEERAKGNILERFSAQQFPDLHSELNLSSLELGDSALYFCASNEGFSGNTIYFGEGSWLTVV.

This chain joins TRBV14 and TRBJ1-1; a weak D match, TRBD1 (6 bases). CDR1 and CDR2 from the germline V gene are SGHDN and FVKESK. The germline V and J ends were trimmed by 0 bases and 5 bases, with 13 bases remaining between them. The CDR3 spans 15 residues. This chain's CDR3 is CASSQDPQGRTEAFF. The CDR3 coding sequence is TGTGCCAGCAGCCAAGATCCTCAGGGGCGGACTGAAGCTTTCTTT.